Described below is a single T cell receptor (beta chain) sequence and its context. Its antigen is undetermined. The CDR3 extends over 13 amino acids. V shed 5 bases and J shed 6 bases, with 14 bases lying between them. From germline, CDR1 is SGHTA and CDR2 FQGNSA. Assay: immunoSEQ multiplex PCR; the TCRdb copy retains only in-frame clones and omits some. The sample includes approximately 20,000 clones, more than 80% of them seen just once. The data stem from a study of OX40 agonist ivuxolimab in advanced cancers. Findings of the study overall: At doses 0.1 to 3.0 mg/kg, CD4+ and CD8+ clones expanded.

Sequenced here: CD4+ or CD8+ T cells sorted from blood, sampled in a trial of the OX40 agonist ivuxolimab. This clonotype originated in an adult with an advanced solid tumor such as melanoma, head and neck, liver or kidney cancer. The rearrangement links TRBV7-2 to TRBJ2-7, with no clear D. The CDR3 DNA reads TGTGCCAGCAGCCCGTCCGGCGACCTCGAGCAGTACTTC. Its translation is CASSPSGDLEQYF.